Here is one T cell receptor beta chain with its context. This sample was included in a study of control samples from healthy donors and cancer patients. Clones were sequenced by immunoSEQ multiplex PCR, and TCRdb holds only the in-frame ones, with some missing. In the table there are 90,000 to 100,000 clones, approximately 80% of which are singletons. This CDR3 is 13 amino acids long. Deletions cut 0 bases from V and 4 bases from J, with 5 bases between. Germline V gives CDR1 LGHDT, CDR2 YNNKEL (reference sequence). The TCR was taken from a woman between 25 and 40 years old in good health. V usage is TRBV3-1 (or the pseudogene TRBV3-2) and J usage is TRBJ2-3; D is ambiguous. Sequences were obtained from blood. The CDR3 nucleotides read TGTGCCAGCAGCCAAGATGGGGCAGATACGCAGTATTTT. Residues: CASSQDGADTQYF.